The 30 T cell receptor beta chains listed next were all sequenced from one sample in a study of human T cells and chemical hapten exposure. The time point here: pre-sensitization, week 0. Treatment described: therapeutic diphenylcyclopropenone sensitization with weekly scalp DPC. TCRdb reanalysed the RACE reads using MiXCR and keeps one entry per CDR3 protein. Among approximately 370,000 distinct CDR3 sequences, 4.5% to 7% were seen once, and the ten largest hold about 8.7%. This material consisted of whole blood, taken in connection with sensitization to the hapten diphenylcyclopropenone (DPC). The receptors stem from a young woman with alopecia areata. Some clones in this sample may be carry-over from other donors' samples.

This clonotype was counted at least ten times. The chain is built from TRBV10-3 and TRBJ2-3, with TRBD2 identical over 10 bases. The trim removed 6 bases at V and 5 bases at J, leaving 17 bases unmatched. The CDR3 sequence is 18 residues long. Germline assignment: CDR1 ENHRY and CDR2 SYGVKD. CDR3 sequence: CAIRGAERGGLMQDTQYF. For the CDR3, the DNA is TGTGCCATCAGGGGCGCGGAGCGGGGGGGCCTAATGCAAGATACGCAGTATTTT.

This clonotype was counted many times. This sequence joins TRBV7-9 and TRBJ2-5; possible D gene TRBD2, 7 bases. V shed 5 bases and J shed 0 bases, with 13 bases lying between them. CDR1 is SEHNR and CDR2 is FQNEAQ in the germline V gene (reference sequence). This CDR3 has 15 residues. The CDR3 spells CASSPGGGHQETQYF. The CDR3 nucleotides read TGTGCCAGCAGCCCGGGGGGCGGACACCAAGAGACCCAGTACTTC.

This clonotype has a handful of counts. V usage is TRBV20-1 and J usage is TRBJ2-1; 11 nucleotides match TRBD2. This CDR3 is built from 16 residues. Germline V CDR1 and CDR2: DFQATT, SNEGSKA (reference sequence). After removal of 4 bases from V and 3 bases from J, the junction contained 8 bases not matched to a gene. CDR3 amino acids: CSAKQGLADFYNEQFF. DNA for the CDR3: TGCAGTGCTAAACAGGGACTAGCGGACTTCTACAATGAGCAGTTCTTC.

This clonotype came up a few times. The chain links TRBV28 to TRBJ2-5; D possibly corresponds to TRBD1 (7 bases). The germline V gene encodes CDR1 MDHEN and CDR2 SYDVKM. The CDR3 has 20 amino acids. V was cut by 4 bases and J by 4 bases, with 31 bases left in between. CDR3 nucleotide sequence: TGTGCCAGCAGTTCGGAGGGGCCTACCGGCAGGGGGGCGCCCCGAGAGACCCAGTACTTC. As protein: CASSSEGPTGRGAPRETQYF.

V and J are TRBV19 and TRBJ1-5; D gene uncertain. Germline CDR1 reads LNHDA; CDR2 reads SQIVND (reference sequence). This CDR3 has 18 amino acids. The V end lost 3 bases, the J end lost 0 bases, and 18 bases lay between the germline ends. The CDR3 DNA follows: TGTGCCAGTAGTATTCGTGGGCAGGCCACATATAGCAATCAGCCCCAGCATTTT. This sequence encodes CASSIRGQATYSNQPQHF. Drawing the rest from reference TRBV19 and TRBJ1-5, the complete variable domain is DGGITQSPKYLFRKEGQNVTLSCEQNLNHDAMYWYRQDPGQGLRLIYYSQIVNDFQKGDIAEGYSVSREKKESFPLTVTSAQKNPTAFYLCASSIRGQATYSNQPQHFGDGTRLSIL.

Only a few counts were recorded for this clonotype. Its ends do not fully match the called genes, so a read error is possible. The chain links TRBV5-1 to TRBJ1-5, with 7 nucleotides matching TRBD1. Germline CDR1 is SGHRS and CDR2 is YFSETQ. The length of the CDR3 is 15 residues. The CDR3 bases are TGCGCCAGCAGCTTACAGGGGATCAGCAGTCAGCCCCAGCATTTT. It is translated as CASSLQGISSQPQHF.

This clonotype has a handful of counts. The chain recombines TRBV6-5 with TRBJ2-2; TRBD2 is a possible D gene (5 bases). Trimming took off 6 bases at V and 3 bases at J, with 11 bases between the two ends. Germline V gives CDR1 MNHEY, CDR2 SVGAGI. CDR3 length equals 14 residues. Here the CDR3 reads CASSPSLYTGELFF. The CDR3, as DNA: TGTGCCAGCAGCCCTAGCCTGTACACCGGGGAGCTGTTTTTT.

The V gene is TRBV13, the J gene TRBJ2-5, with D perhaps matching TRBD2 (5 bases). CDR3 length: 14 residues. V lost 4 bases to trimming and J lost 4 bases, with 13 bases between them. The germline CDR1 and CDR2 sequences are PRHDT and FYEKMQ (reference sequence). This CDR3 is CASSSLDSPETQYF. DNA for the CDR3: TGTGCCAGCAGCTCGTTGGACTCGCCAGAGACCCAGTACTTC. The full variable domain, rest sourced from reference TRBV13 and TRBJ2-5, is AAGVIQSPRHLIKEKRETATLKCYPIPRHDTVYWYQQGPGQDPQFLISFYEKMQSDKGSIPDRFSAQQFSDYHSELNMSSLELGDSALYFCASSSLDSPETQYFGPGTRLLVL.

Ten or more counts support this clonotype. The CDR3 protein is CASSGQENSPLHF. The CDR3 DNA is TGCGCCAGCAGCGGACAGGAGAATTCACCCCTCCACTTT. The chain combines TRBV10-2 with TRBJ1-6, with 7 positions matching TRBD1. This CDR3 has 13 residues. Per the germline V gene, CDR1 is WSHSY and CDR2 is SAAADI. V trimming: 6 bases; J trimming: 7 bases; junction bases outside the gene matches: 3.

This clonotype turned up a few times. J is TRBJ2-7 and V is TRBV11-3; the match to TRBD1 covers 7 bases. The V gene end was trimmed by 4 bases and the J gene end by 3 bases; junction bases not matched to a gene: 9. Germline V lookup: CDR1 SGHNT, CDR2 YENEEA. This CDR3 is built from 15 residues. CDR3 residues: CASSSGKAGGYEQYF. The DNA for the CDR3 is TGTGCCAGCAGCTCGGGAAAGGCAGGGGGCTACGAGCAGTACTTC.

This clonotype has a count of ten or more. V usage is TRBV7-9 and J usage is TRBJ2-3, with a possible D match to TRBD2 (5 bases). Trimming pared 4 bases from V and 6 bases from J, leaving 11 bases between. The germline gives CDR1 SEHNR, CDR2 FQNEAQ (reference sequence). The length of the CDR3 is 13 residues. CDR3 sequence: CASSSSPVDTQYF. The CDR3 region has the DNA TGTGCCAGCAGCTCTAGCCCCGTCGATACGCAGTATTTT.

This clonotype showed up just a few times. This sequence joins TRBV7-2 and TRBJ2-7; no definite D call. Germline V gene sequence: CDR1 SGHTA, CDR2 FQGNSA. Trimming pared 2 bases from V and 5 bases from J, leaving 10 bases between. CDR3 length: 13 residues. In DNA, the CDR3 is TGTGCCAGCAGCTTAAGGGCCGTGAACGAGCAGTACTTC. Its protein product is CASSLRAVNEQYF. Full variable domain (outside the CDR3, taken from reference TRBV7-2 and TRBJ2-7): GAGVSQSPSNKVTEKGKDVELRCDPISGHTALYWYRQSLGQGLEFLIYFQGNSAPDKSGLPSDRFSAERTGGSVSTLTIQRTQQEDSAVYLCASSLRAVNEQYFGPGTRLTVT.

The rearrangement uses TRBV5-6 and TRBJ1-1; D is uncertain. CDR3 length: 14 amino acids. V gave up 2 bases and J gave up 0 bases, with 8 bases separating them. CDR1 and CDR2 (germline): SGHDT, YYEEEE. Written as DNA, the CDR3 is TGTGCCAGCAGCTTAGACCCCCTGAACACTGAAGCTTTCTTT. It translates to CASSLDPLNTEAFF.

This clonotype was found a few times. This sequence joins TRBV7-2 and TRBJ2-5; maybe TRBD1 (6 bases). The germline V and J ends were trimmed by 1 base and 5 bases, with 14 bases remaining between them. Germline CDR1 reads SGHTA; CDR2 reads FQGNSA. CDR3 length: 15 amino acids. This CDR3 is CASSLVGAREETQYF. The DNA of the CDR3 is TGTGCCAGCAGCTTAGTGGGGGCGCGTGAGGAGACCCAGTACTTC.

This clonotype was recorded many times. V gene TRBV6-5 combines with J gene TRBJ2-2; a possible D gene is TRBD2 (5 bases). The CDR3 runs 16 residues. Trimming shortened V by 1 base and J by 4 bases, and 13 bases separated the two germline ends. Germline V CDR1 and CDR2: MNHEY, SVGAGI. CDR3 residues: CASSYWASPSTGELFF. The CDR3 nucleotides are TGTGCCAGCAGTTACTGGGCTAGCCCAAGCACCGGGGAGCTGTTTTTT.

This clonotype was recorded at least ten times. This chain connects TRBV27 to TRBJ2-7; 8 bases match TRBD1. V shed 6 bases and J 2 bases; nucleotides not matched to a gene: 3. Germline CDR1 MNHEY, CDR2 SMNVEV (reference sequence). The CDR3 spans 13 residues. The DNA of the CDR3 is TGTGCCAGCAGACGGACAGGGCCCTACGAGCAGTACTTC. It yields the protein CASRRTGPYEQYF.

This clonotype was seen a few times. The chain links TRBV6-2 or TRBV6-3 to TRBJ1-2, with TRBD1 matching 7 bases. Trimming at V came to 10 bases and at J to 8 bases, leaving 13 bases not matched to a gene. This CDR3 comprises 13 residues. Germline CDR1 is MNHEY and CDR2 is SVGEGT. DNA for the CDR3: TGTGCCACAGCCCCTACGACAGGGAACGGCTACACCTTC. The encoded protein is CATAPTTGNGYTF.

This clonotype was detected many times. V usage is TRBV28 and J usage is TRBJ2-7, with a weak D call TRBD2 (6 bases). Per germline, CDR1 MDHEN and CDR2 SYDVKM. The CDR3 has 14 amino acids. Trimming pared 5 bases from V and 3 bases from J, leaving 14 bases between. In DNA form, the CDR3 reads TGTGCCAGCAGTCCCGGGGGTAGTTTCTACGAGCAGTACTTC. As protein: CASSPGGSFYEQYF.

This clonotype was seen only a few times. The J gene is TRBJ2-1, the V gene TRBV7-8; D not resolved. Per the germline V gene, CDR1 is SGHVS and CDR2 is FQNEAQ. V lost 0 bases, J lost 0 bases, and 6 bases lay in between. The CDR3 extends over 15 amino acids. CDR3 in amino acids: CASSLAGPSYNEQFF. The DNA of the CDR3 is TGTGCCAGCAGCTTAGCGGGCCCCTCCTACAATGAGCAGTTCTTC.

The chain links TRBV18 to TRBJ1-1; D ambiguous. Trimming removed 0 bases from V and 0 bases from J, with 11 bases in between. The CDR3 is made up of 16 amino acids. From germline, CDR1 is KGHSH and CDR2 LQKENI. This CDR3 is CASSPPTAYLNTEAFF. The CDR3 DNA follows: TGTGCCAGCTCACCACCGACGGCCTACCTGAACACTGAAGCTTTCTTT.

This clonotype occurred many times. The chain employs TRBV7-9 and TRBJ1-6, with D possibly matching TRBD1 (6 bases). The length of the CDR3 is 15 residues. The ends were cut back, 5 bases at V and 7 bases at J, with 15 bases in the middle. CDR1 SEHNR and CDR2 FQNEAQ come from the germline V gene (reference sequence). This CDR3 is CASSPPGTKNSPLHF. As DNA, the CDR3 is TGTGCCAGCAGCCCCCCCGGGACAAAGAATTCACCCCTCCACTTT. The variable domain in full, completed from reference TRBV7-9 and TRBJ1-6, reads DTGVSQNPRHKITKRGQNVTFRCDPISEHNRLYWYRQTLGQGPEFLTYFQNEAQLEKSRLLSDRFSAERPKGSFSTLEIQRTEQGDSAMYLCASSPPGTKNSPLHFGNGTRLTVT.

The CDR3 DNA sequence: TGCGCCAGCAGTGAGTCATATGGACAGCTCAATCAGCCCCAGCATTTT. Translated: CASSESYGQLNQPQHF. This chain joins TRBV10-2 and TRBJ1-5, with a possible D match to TRBD1 (6 bases). CDR1 is WSHSY and CDR2 is SAAADI in the germline V gene. The CDR3 sequence is 16 residues long. The V and J ends lost 0 bases and 3 bases respectively, with 12 bases between them.

This clonotype was picked up many times. The chain uses TRBV27 and TRBJ2-3; unclear D gene. Germline CDR1 is MNHEY and CDR2 is SMNVEV (reference sequence). This CDR3 region has 15 residues. The V and J ends lost 0 bases and 0 bases respectively, with 7 bases between them. The CDR3 loop reads CASSLSGASTDTQYF. The CDR3 DNA sequence: TGTGCCAGCAGTTTATCGGGCGCTAGCACAGATACGCAGTATTTT.

In this sample, this clonotype turned up many times. This sequence joins TRBV20-1 and TRBJ1-6, with 9 bases matching TRBD1. Germline trimming cut 6 bases from V and 9 bases from J; bases unmatched to any gene: 12. This CDR3 has 15 residues. Germline assignment: CDR1 DFQATT and CDR2 SNEGSKA (reference sequence). The CDR3 DNA reads TGCAGTGCGACCGGAGGGGACAGGGTATCTTCACCCCTCCACTTT. Its protein product is CSATGGDRVSSPLHF.

Here the CDR3 DNA reads TGTGCCAGCAGTTTAAGGGGTCATAATCAGCCCCAGCATTTT. Translating it yields CASSLRGHNQPQHF. The gene calls are TRBV27 and TRBJ1-5; possibly TRBD1 for D (5 bases). Germline V gene lookup returns CDR1 MNHEY and CDR2 SMNVEV (reference sequence). With 2 bases removed from V and 4 bases from J, the gap between germline ends came to 9 bases. CDR3 length equals 14 residues.

This clonotype has more than one count but fewer than ten. The chain recombines TRBV24-1 with TRBJ2-3; D might be TRBD1 (6 bases). The germline V gene encodes CDR1 KGHDR and CDR2 SFDVKD. The V gene lost 5 bases and the J gene lost 0 bases, with 11 bases spanning the gap. The CDR3 consists of 15 residues. CDR3 protein: CATSARDTSTDTQYF. The CDR3, as DNA: TGTGCCACCAGTGCCCGGGACACTAGCACAGATACGCAGTATTTT.

This clonotype was recorded a few times. The V gene is TRBV6-2 or TRBV6-3, the J gene TRBJ2-3; D not certain. Trimming took off 5 bases at V and 9 bases at J, with 9 bases between the two ends. Germline lookup yields CDR1 MNHEY and CDR2 SVGEGT. The CDR3 runs to 11 residues. Here the CDR3 reads CASSPSRTQYF. In nucleotides, the CDR3 is TGTGCCAGCAGTCCCTCGCGGACGCAGTATTTT.

The sample holds many counts of this clonotype. The V and J genes are TRBV5-1 and TRBJ1-2; no reliable D call. There are 16 residues in the CDR3. Germline values: CDR1 SGHRS, CDR2 YFSETQ. The germline V and J ends were trimmed by 3 bases and 0 bases, with 15 bases remaining between them. This CDR3 is CASSSLSTPTNYGYTF. CDR3 DNA sequence: TGCGCCAGCAGCTCTCTGTCGACACCGACTAACTATGGCTACACCTTC.

V and J are TRBV10-3 and TRBJ2-3; D call uncertain. The CDR3 spans 12 residues. Germline CDR1 and CDR2: ENHRY and SYGVKD. The V gene lost 3 bases and the J gene lost 7 bases, with 8 bases spanning the gap. CDR3 loop: CAISEKGNTQYF. The CDR3 DNA reads TGTGCCATCAGTGAAAAAGGCAATACGCAGTATTTT.

This clonotype has more than one count but fewer than ten. The chain uses TRBV2 and TRBJ2-1; TRBD2 agrees at 11 bases. The CDR3 is 17 amino acids. CDR1 SNHLY and CDR2 FYNNEI come from the germline V gene. J lost 10 bases, V lost 4 bases, and 15 bases had no gene match. This chain's CDR3 is CASSAVLGSGGAREQFF. CDR3 sequence (DNA): TGTGCCAGCAGTGCTGTCCTGGGTAGCGGGGGGGCCCGGGAGCAGTTCTTC. Full variable domain (missing parts from reference TRBV2 and TRBJ2-1): EPEVTQTPSHQVTQMGQEVILRCVPISNHLYFYWYRQILGQKVEFLVSFYNNEISEKSEIFDDQFSVERPDGSNFTLKIRSTKLEDSAMYFCASSAVLGSGGAREQFFGPGTRLTVL.